This TCR beta chain was identified in a study of beta chain features in type 1 diabetes. The V segment lost 6 bases and the J segment 6 bases; nucleotides outside the gene matches: 6. The CDR3 sequence is 14 residues long. The germline gives CDR1 MNHEY, CDR2 SMNVEV (reference sequence). Sorting that relied on CD45RO/CCR7/CD25/CD127/CD95/CD27 yielded CD4+ naive, central memory, regulatory and stem cell-like memory cells. Sequenced material consisted of expressed TCRB transcripts (all of the isolated RNA was reverse transcribed). Reads from naive, central memory and regulatory T cell samples averaged roughly 3.6 million. Sequencing used immunoSEQ multiplex PCR; TCRdb keeps in-frame clones, though not all of them. The table lists 300,000 to 400,000 clones, approximately 8% of them singletons. This clone was detected a few times.

The TCR comes from a woman between 18 and 29 years old in good health. Sequencing was carried out using central memory CD4+ T cells from blood. The rearrangement joins TRBV27 to TRBJ2-2, with 8 bases lining up with TRBD1. CDR3 DNA sequence: TGTGCCAGCAGGTCGCAGGGGGCCTCCGGGGAGCTGTTTTTT. Amino acid sequence: CASRSQGASGELFF.